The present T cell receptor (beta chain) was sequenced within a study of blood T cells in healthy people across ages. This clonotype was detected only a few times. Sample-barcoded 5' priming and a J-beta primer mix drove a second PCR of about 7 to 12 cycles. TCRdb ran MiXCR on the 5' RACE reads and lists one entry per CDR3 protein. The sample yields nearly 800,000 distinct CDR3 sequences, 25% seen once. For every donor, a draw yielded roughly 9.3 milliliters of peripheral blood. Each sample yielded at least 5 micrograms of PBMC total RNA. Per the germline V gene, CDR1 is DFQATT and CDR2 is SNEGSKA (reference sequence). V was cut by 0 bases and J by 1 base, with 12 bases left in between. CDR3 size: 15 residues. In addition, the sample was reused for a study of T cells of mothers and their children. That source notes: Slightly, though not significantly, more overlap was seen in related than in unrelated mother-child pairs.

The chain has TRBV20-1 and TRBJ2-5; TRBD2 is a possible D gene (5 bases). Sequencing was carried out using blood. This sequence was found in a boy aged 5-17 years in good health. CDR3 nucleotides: TGCAGTGCTAGAGACCCGGGAAAAATCCAAGAGACCCAGTACTTC. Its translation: CSARDPGKIQETQYF.